This passage covers 11 T cell receptor beta chains from one sample sequenced in a study of cytomegalovirus exposure and HLA in healthy donors. The primer mix had 60 Vbeta and 13 Jbeta primers. Data came from immunoSEQ multiplex PCR; TCRdb stores just in-frame clones and leaves some out. The sample has 150,000 to 200,000 clones; roughly 85% are singletons. What was sequenced was PBMCs. The receptors were gathered from a woman aged 18-30 years in good health and CMV-seronegative.

V gene TRBV6-5 combines with J gene TRBJ2-1, with 7 bases fitting TRBD2. The CDR3 runs to 12 residues. The germline V gene encodes CDR1 MNHEY and CDR2 SVGAGI. V gave up 6 bases and J gave up 12 bases; unmatched junction bases: 8. The chain's CDR3 is CASSRTGTMQFF. The CDR3 bases are TGTGCCAGCAGCCGCACCGGGACTATGCAGTTCTTC.

The rearrangement links TRBV11-2 to TRBJ2-3, with D perhaps TRBD2 (5 bases). V dropped 5 bases and J dropped 0 bases, with 15 bases sitting between them. The CDR3 extends over 16 amino acids. Germline values: CDR1 SGHAT, CDR2 FQNNGV. The CDR3 here is CASSLTRGSSTDTQYF. CDR3 DNA: TGTGCCAGCAGCCTGACTCGGGGATCGAGCACAGATACGCAGTATTTT.

The CDR3 is CASSLTSGTSGQETQYF. DNA of the CDR3: TGTGCCAGCAGCCTGACCTCCGGGACTAGCGGCCAAGAGACCCAGTACTTC. The rearrangement joins TRBV4-2 to TRBJ2-5; 11 bases match TRBD2. V lost 4 bases and J lost 1; bases outside the gene matches: 8. CDR3 length: 17 residues. The germline CDR1 and CDR2 sequences are LGHNA and YNFKEQ.

The chain joins TRBV18 to TRBJ1-5, with 7 bases aligning to TRBD1. The V segment lost 3 bases and the J segment 3 bases; nucleotides outside the gene matches: 5. The CDR3 loop spans 15 amino acids. Germline CDR1 reads KGHSH; CDR2 reads LQKENI. CDR3 sequence reads: CASSPRQGDNQPQHF. CDR3 in DNA: TGTGCCAGCTCACCGAGACAGGGAGACAATCAGCCCCAGCATTTT.

This chain uses TRBV28 with TRBJ2-5, with 7 bases aligning to TRBD1. Germline V gene sequence: CDR1 MDHEN, CDR2 SYDVKM. The CDR3 loop spans 14 amino acids. J was trimmed by 5 bases and V by 5 bases; bases with no gene match: 8. Here the CDR3 reads CASSQGVGRETQYF. CDR3 sequence (DNA): TGTGCCAGCAGTCAGGGGGTTGGGCGGGAGACCCAGTACTTC. The whole variable domain, filled in from reference TRBV28 and TRBJ2-5, reads DVKVTQSSRYLVKRTGEKVFLECVQDMDHENMFWYRQDPGLGLRLIYFSYDVKMKEKGDIPEGYSVSREKKERFSLILESASTNQTSMYLCASSQGVGRETQYFGPGTRLLVL.

J is TRBJ2-3 and V is TRBV18; tentative D call: TRBD2 (6 bases). The CDR3 consists of 14 residues. CDR1 KGHSH and CDR2 LQKENI come from the germline V gene. V was pared by 2 bases and J by 7 bases, with 13 bases between. CDR3 DNA: TGTGCCAGCTCACCAATTCCCGCGGGAAATACGCAGTATTTT. Translated, it gives CASSPIPAGNTQYF.

This chain uses TRBV9 with TRBJ2-1, with D perhaps matching TRBD1 (5 bases). The V gene lost 4 bases and the J gene lost 6 bases, with 14 bases spanning the gap. The CDR3 loop spans 14 amino acids. The germline V gene has CDR1 SGDLS and CDR2 YYNGEE. The CDR3 bases are TGTGCCAGCAGCCCTTCCAGGGAAACCAATGAGCAGTTCTTC. Protein product: CASSPSRETNEQFF.

The chain couples TRBV9 to TRBJ2-3; 10 nucleotides align to TRBD2. Germline lookup yields CDR1 SGDLS and CDR2 YYNGEE. The V gene end was trimmed by 4 bases and the J gene end by 0 bases; junction bases not matched to a gene: 8. This CDR3 region has 17 residues. This chain's CDR3 is CASSSGTSASSTDTQYF. The CDR3, as DNA: TGTGCCAGCAGCTCCGGGACTAGCGCCTCTAGCACAGATACGCAGTATTTT.

The CDR3: CASINLGGETQYF. CDR3 bases: TGTGCCAGCATAAATTTGGGGGGAGAGACCCAGTACTTC. V gene TRBV11-2 combines with J gene TRBJ2-5; a possible D gene is TRBD2 (6 bases). The CDR3 is 13 amino acids. V dropped 7 bases and J dropped 4 bases, with 13 bases sitting between them. Germline loops: CDR1 SGHAT, CDR2 FQNNGV.

The chain couples TRBV7-9 to TRBJ1-2; D not certain. Looked up from germline, CDR1 is SEHNR and CDR2 is FQNEAQ (reference sequence). V lost 5 bases, J lost 6 bases, and 13 bases lay in between. CDR3 length: 13 amino acids. The CDR3 sequence: CASSPFDRDGYTF. The DNA of the CDR3 is TGTGCCAGCAGCCCTTTCGACCGGGATGGCTACACCTTC.

The V gene is TRBV6-5, the J gene TRBJ2-1, with 8 positions matching TRBD1. The CDR3 sequence is 14 residues long. CDR1 is MNHEY, CDR2 SVGAGI, per germline. Trimming cost V 5 bases and J 5 bases; bases outside gene matches: 5. The CDR3 spells CASSRTGPNNEQFF. DNA of the CDR3: TGTGCCAGCAGTCGGACAGGGCCCAACAATGAGCAGTTCTTC.